This TCR beta chain originates from a study of glioma-infiltrating T cells after dendritic cell vaccination. This CDR3 is 12 amino acids long. The germline gives CDR1 SNHLY, CDR2 FYNNEI. V lost 6 bases and J 5 bases, leaving 10 bases between the germline ends. Sequencing used immunoSEQ multiplex PCR; TCRdb keeps in-frame clones, though not all of them. The sample lists just under 60,000 clones, about 80% occurring once. Time point indicated: after dendritic cell vaccination, including at tumor progression/relapse. This clonotype originated in a human donor with glioblastoma. The V call is TRBV2, the J call TRBJ2-5, with a tentative D call TRBD2 (6 bases). This specimen consisted of blood, obtained after dendritic cell vaccination. The CDR3 loop is CASSAGGETQYF. CDR3 sequence (DNA): TGTGCCAGCAGCGCTGGGGGGGAGACCCAGTACTTC.